The present entry profiles one T cell receptor (beta chain) with its context. CDR3 length: 15 amino acids. Trimming took 4 bases from V and 0 from J, leaving 11 bases between them. The V gene's germline CDR1 is SGDLS and CDR2 YYNGEE. Authors' processing steps: Reference gene primer amplification in the assay estimated nucleated cell counts. TCRdb's copy holds only in-frame clones and misses some; the assay was immunoSEQ multiplex PCR. The DNA was the basis for D and trimming; V, J and clone size are from that table. The table lists some 59,000 clones, around 77% of them singletons. The data originate from a study of blood T cell repertoires in COVID-19. Overall study context: Samples taken during acute and convalescent COVID-19 were collected in the United States, Italy and Spain.

This sequence joins TRBV9 and TRBJ1-5, with D possibly TRBD1 on 6 matching bases. The sample comprised peripheral blood. The clonotype originates from a man older than 75 with active or convalescent COVID-19. The CDR3 sequence is CASSPTGSSNQPQHF. The DNA for the CDR3 is TGTGCCAGCAGCCCGACAGGATCTAGCAATCAGCCCCAGCATTTT.